One and the same sample provided the 7 T cell receptor beta chains below, sequenced in a study of sequential checkpoint blockade in melanoma. Measured with immunoSEQ multiplex PCR; TCRdb has only the in-frame clones, and not every one. The sample consists of under 20,000 clones, roughly 69% of them appearing once. Documented treatment: randomized to nivolumab then ipilimumab (arm A) or the reverse (arm B). The sequences come from CD8+ T cells sorted from blood (inferred from file names), collected from a patient given nivolumab and ipilimumab in sequence. All receptors derive from a human donor with melanoma.

This chain joins TRBV5-1 and TRBJ1-2; tentatively, D is TRBD1 (6 bases). Trimming cost V 0 bases and J 4 bases, with 28 bases left between them. The CDR3 extends over 20 amino acids. Germline V CDR1 and CDR2: SGHRS, YFSETQ. CDR3 in amino acids: CASSLAGGHRGARGGYGYTF. In DNA form, the CDR3 reads TGCGCCAGCAGCTTGGCGGGAGGACATCGGGGAGCCAGAGGGGGCTATGGCTACACCTTC.

The genes are TRBV5-1 and TRBJ1-2; D unclear. Trimming pared 4 bases from V and 4 bases from J, leaving 14 bases between. Germline V gives CDR1 SGHRS, CDR2 YFSETQ. This CDR3 has 14 residues. CDR3 coding DNA: TGCGCCAGCAGCCCGTCTGGGAGCACCTATGGCTACACCTTC. Its protein product is CASSPSGSTYGYTF.

V gene TRBV4-1 combines with J gene TRBJ1-5; D uncertain. The CDR3 totals 18 residues. Germline V gene sequence: CDR1 MGHRA, CDR2 YSYEKL. V shed 2 bases and J shed 0 bases, with 17 bases lying between them. In nucleotides, the CDR3 is TGCGCCAGCAGCCAACAACACCATGAGGCGTATAGCAATCAGCCCCAGCATTTT. The encoded protein is CASSQQHHEAYSNQPQHF.

About this clone itself: One end of the junction is discordant with germline, which a read error may explain. The chain combines TRBV7-7 with TRBJ1-1; 8 positions match TRBD1. Per the germline V gene, CDR1 is SSHAT and CDR2 is FNYEAQ (reference sequence). The CDR3 length is 13 residues. This chain's CDR3 is CASSLSQGDEAFF. In nucleotides, the CDR3 is TGTGCTAGCAGCTTATCACAGGGGGATGAAGCTTTCTTT.

This clone was found once. This chain uses TRBV28 with TRBJ1-4, with D perhaps matching TRBD1 (6 bases). The CDR3 loop spans 14 amino acids. CDR1 and CDR2 (germline): MDHEN, SYDVKM. V was shortened by 4 bases and J by 2 bases, with 8 bases between the two germline ends. The CDR3 is CASSSRGTNEKLFF. The CDR3 bases are TGTGCCAGCAGTTCCAGGGGCACTAATGAAAAACTGTTTTTT.

A few counts support this clone. This chain links TRBV7-3 with TRBJ1-4, with 7 bases identical to TRBD1. This CDR3 has 14 residues. V was pared by 8 bases and J by 4 bases, with 7 bases of the junction left unmatched. Per the germline V gene, CDR1 is SGHTA and CDR2 is FQGTGA. In nucleotides, the CDR3 is TGTGCCAGCGCCCCGGGACAGAATAATGAAAAACTGTTTTTT. This sequence encodes CASAPGQNNEKLFF.

The chain is built from TRBV28 and TRBJ1-1; D is perhaps TRBD1 (5 bases). Trimming removed 6 bases at V and 8 bases at J, with 19 bases between. Germline V gene lookup returns CDR1 MDHEN and CDR2 SYDVKM. The CDR3 length is 14 residues. The CDR3 sequence is CASRDRAGSKEAFF. The DNA of the CDR3 is TGTGCCAGCAGGGATAGAGCAGGGTCCAAAGAAGCTTTCTTT.